What follows are 23 T cell receptor beta chains derived from one specimen sequenced in a study of T cells in Graves' hyperthyroidism and ophthalmopathy. From RNA transcripts, TCR beta CDR3 regions were amplified. An initial round of RT-PCR targeting the TCR CDR3 relied on the HTBI primer set. Via MiXCR, TCRdb re-called the multiplex PCR reads, giving one row per CDR3 protein. The sample includes hundreds of thousands of distinct CDR3 sequences, less than 15% of them seen just once. Material: blood. The source of these receptors is a woman under 30 with Graves' hyperthyroidism.

This clonotype was seen many times. The chain is built from TRBV18 and TRBJ2-7; TRBD2 matches 14 bases. The V gene end was trimmed by 5 bases and the J gene end by 7 bases; junction bases not matched to a gene: 1. Per germline, CDR1 KGHSH and CDR2 LQKENI. The CDR3 totals 13 residues. DNA of the CDR3: TGTGCCAGCTCAAGGACTAGCGGGAGGGAGCAGTACTTC. Its protein is CASSRTSGREQYF.

This chain uses TRBV6-1 with TRBJ1-1; no clear D. CDR1 and CDR2 (germline): MNHNS, SASEGT. This CDR3 is built from 16 residues. Between the trimmed V and J ends, which lost 0 bases and 4 bases, there was a span of 15 bases. The CDR3 nucleotides are TGTGCCAGCAGTGAAGCCCTGGTCGGGATCGGCACTGAAGCTTTCTTT. Translation gives CASSEALVGIGTEAFF.

This clonotype came up many times. The rearrangement links TRBV7-9 to TRBJ1-6; D is unclear. In germline, CDR1 is SEHNR, CDR2 FQNEAQ (reference sequence). The CDR3 extends over 12 amino acids. The germline V and J ends were trimmed by 4 bases and 10 bases, with 8 bases remaining between them. The CDR3 protein is CASSSDWSPLHF. Written as DNA, the CDR3 is TGTGCCAGCAGCTCCGATTGGTCACCCCTCCACTTT.

The chain employs TRBV14 and TRBJ2-7, with TRBD2 matching over 12 bases. The CDR3 contains 15 residues. Losses at the gene ends were 4 bases for V and 3 bases for J; bases not matched to a gene: 4. From germline, CDR1 is SGHDN and CDR2 FVKESK. This CDR3 is CASSPWTSGIYEQYF. In DNA, the CDR3 is TGTGCCAGCAGCCCGTGGACTAGCGGGATCTACGAGCAGTACTTC. Full variable domain (missing parts from reference TRBV14 and TRBJ2-7): EAGVTQFPSHSVIEKGQTVTLRCDPISGHDNLYWYRRVMGKEIKFLLHFVKESKQDESGMPNNRFLAERTGGTYSTLKVQPAELEDSGVYFCASSPWTSGIYEQYFGPGTRLTVT.

The V call is TRBV12-3 or TRBV12-4, the J call TRBJ2-2; 11 bases align to TRBD2. The CDR3 spans 16 residues. The J segment lost 4 bases and the V segment lost 7 bases, leaving 8 bases of the junction unmatched. The DNA of the CDR3 is TGTGCCAGCACCCTACGACTAGCGGGAATCACCGGGGAGCTGTTTTTT. Translating it yields CASTLRLAGITGELFF.

This clonotype occurred a few times. This chain uses TRBV29-1 with TRBJ2-1, with D possibly being TRBD2 (5 bases). Trimming pared 7 bases from V and 2 bases from J, leaving 9 bases between. CDR1 is SQVTM, CDR2 ANQGSEA, per germline. The CDR3 runs 12 residues. The CDR3 DNA sequence: TGCAGCGGAGGGAGTCCCTACAATGAGCAGTTCTTC. This codes for CSGGSPYNEQFF.

This rearrangement joins TRBV10-2 to TRBJ2-7, with 10 bases identical to TRBD1. The V gene end was trimmed by 4 bases and the J gene end by 1 base; junction bases not matched to a gene: 7. The germline V gene encodes CDR1 WSHSY and CDR2 SAAADI. The CDR3 consists of 16 residues. This chain's CDR3 is CASSAGGTGVSYEQYF. In DNA form, the CDR3 reads TGCGCCAGCAGTGCGGGGGGGACAGGGGTTTCCTACGAGCAGTACTTC.

The table lists this clonotype with many counts. This chain joins TRBV5-8 and TRBJ2-1, with TRBD2 identical over 7 bases. V trimming: 3 bases; J trimming: 7 bases; junction bases outside the gene matches: 10. The CDR3 is 15 residues long. Germline assignment: CDR1 SGHTS and CDR2 YDEGEE. The CDR3 DNA reads TGTGCCAGCAGCTCGCCCCGGGAGGCGGCGAATGAGCAGTTCTTC. Encoded protein: CASSSPREAANEQFF.

The chain couples TRBV20-1 to TRBJ2-5; 12 bases fit TRBD2. The junction had 15 bases not matched to a gene; V was cut back by 6 bases and J by 4 bases. This CDR3 region has 17 residues. Germline V lookup: CDR1 DFQATT, CDR2 SNEGSKA (reference sequence). CDR3 DNA: TGCAGTGCCCCTCGGGCTAGCGGGAGGGGGGAAGGAGAGACCCAGTACTTC. Protein: CSAPRASGRGEGETQYF.

Ten or more counts support this clonotype. The chain is built from TRBV28 and TRBJ1-6; no clear D. The CDR3 length is 15 residues. Trimming left V 6 bases short and J 0 bases short, with 9 bases between. The V gene's germline CDR1 is MDHEN and CDR2 SYDVKM. The CDR3 DNA follows: TGTGCCAGCAGCCAAGGGAGCTCCTATAATTCACCCCTCCACTTT. Translation gives CASSQGSSYNSPLHF.

About this clonotype: Sequence at one end of the junction differs from germline and may be a read error. V usage is TRBV20-1 and J usage is TRBJ2-2; D perhaps matches TRBD2 (5 bases). CDR1 DFQATT and CDR2 SNEGSKA come from the germline V gene (reference sequence). The length of the CDR3 is 14 residues. The CDR3 DNA follows: TGCAGTGCTAGGGCACCTCCTAACACCGGGGAGCCGTTTTTT. Residues: CSARAPPNTGEPFF.

The genes are TRBV7-8 and TRBJ2-2; a weak D match, TRBD1 (6 bases). The V gene's germline CDR1 is SGHVS and CDR2 FQNEAQ. V gave up 4 bases and J gave up 2 bases, with 14 bases separating them. The CDR3 length is 16 residues. CDR3 sequence: CASSSSGQINTGELFF. The CDR3 DNA follows: TGTGCCAGCAGCTCAAGCGGACAGATCAACACCGGGGAGCTGTTTTTT. The full variable domain, completed using reference TRBV7-8 and TRBJ2-2, is GAGVSQSPRYKVAKRGQDVALRCDPISGHVSLFWYQQALGQGPEFLTYFQNEAQLDKSGLPSDRFFAERPEGSVSTLKIQRTQQEDSAVYLCASSSSGQINTGELFFGEGSRLTVL.

This chain uses TRBV7-8 with TRBJ1-5; a weak D match, TRBD1 (5 bases). Germline V lookup: CDR1 SGHVS, CDR2 FQNEAQ. This CDR3 region has 16 residues. The V end was cut by 5 bases, the J end by 1 base, with 15 bases between. For the CDR3, the DNA is TGTGCCAGCAGCCCTAGCAGGGTTACAAGCAATCAGCCCCAGCATTTT. Encoded protein: CASSPSRVTSNQPQHF. The entire variable domain, with the rest obtained from reference TRBV7-8 and TRBJ1-5, is as follows: GAGVSQSPRYKVAKRGQDVALRCDPISGHVSLFWYQQALGQGPEFLTYFQNEAQLDKSGLPSDRFFAERPEGSVSTLKIQRTQQEDSAVYLCASSPSRVTSNQPQHFGDGTRLSIL.

There are many counts of this clonotype. The CDR3 nucleotides read TGTGCCAGCAGCTTAGCGTACGACCAGCTCCCTATTGGCTACACCTTC. Its translation is CASSLAYDQLPIGYTF. The chain links TRBV7-9 to TRBJ1-2; D call uncertain. From germline, CDR1 is SEHNR and CDR2 FQNEAQ (reference sequence). V lost 0 bases and J 7 bases, leaving 18 bases between the germline ends. The CDR3 spans 16 residues.

This clonotype was counted many times. The V gene is TRBV25-1, the J gene TRBJ2-7; 7 nucleotides match TRBD1. Germline CDR1 and CDR2: MGHDK and SYGVNS. The CDR3 runs 15 residues. The junction had 9 bases not matched to a gene; V was cut back by 3 bases and J by 4 bases. DNA for the CDR3: TGTGCCAGCAGTGATCTTAGACAGGGTTCGTACGAGCAGTACTTC. It is translated as CASSDLRQGSYEQYF.

This clonotype was seen many times. V gene TRBV2 combines with J gene TRBJ2-7; 9 positions agree with TRBD1. V lost 8 bases and J lost 2; bases outside the gene matches: 13. The germline CDR1 and CDR2 sequences are SNHLY and FYNNEI. The CDR3 runs to 16 residues. The CDR3 is CASYPEARTGAYEQYF. The CDR3 DNA reads as TGTGCCAGCTACCCCGAGGCGAGGACAGGGGCCTACGAGCAGTACTTC.

Many counts were recorded for this clonotype. The rearrangement links TRBV7-9 to TRBJ1-2; a possible D gene is TRBD1 (5 bases). Trimming cost V 4 bases and J 0 bases, with 15 bases left between them. Germline assignment: CDR1 SEHNR and CDR2 FQNEAQ (reference sequence). The CDR3 extends over 16 amino acids. The chain's CDR3 is CASSSDFVRANYGYTF. The CDR3 coding sequence is TGTGCCAGCAGCTCCGATTTTGTCAGGGCTAACTATGGCTACACCTTC.

This clonotype was detected a few times. This chain connects TRBV29-1 to TRBJ2-3; D is possibly TRBD2 (5 bases). CDR3 length: 14 residues. Per germline, CDR1 SQVTM and CDR2 ANQGSEA. V lost 7 bases to trimming and J lost 4 bases, with 18 bases between them. The CDR3 region has the DNA TGCAGCGCCCAGGCGGGTACCGCCGCAGATACGCAGTATTTT. It codes for CSAQAGTAADTQYF.

There are many counts of this clonotype. The chain uses TRBV6-5 and TRBJ2-7, with D possibly matching TRBD2 (6 bases). V lost 0 bases and J lost 6, with 15 bases in between. This CDR3 region has 15 residues. In germline, CDR1 is MNHEY, CDR2 SVGAGI. The DNA for the CDR3 is TGTGCCAGCAGTTACTCGTACTCTCGGAGGGGCGAGCAGTACTTC. Residues: CASSYSYSRRGEQYF.

V and J are TRBV10-2 and TRBJ2-3, with D tentatively TRBD2 (6 bases). Per germline, CDR1 WSHSY and CDR2 SAAADI. Trimming took off 7 bases at V and 0 bases at J, with 14 bases between the two ends. CDR3 size: 15 residues. The CDR3 bases are TGCGCCAGCACTCCAATAAGCGGGAGCACAGATACGCAGTATTTT. This translates into CASTPISGSTDTQYF.

This clonotype was seen a handful of times. This chain joins TRBV10-3 and TRBJ1-1, with unresolved D. There are 16 residues in the CDR3. Trimming cost V 3 bases and J 0 bases, with 14 bases left between them. Germline loops: CDR1 ENHRY, CDR2 SYGVKD. This CDR3 reads CAISEMFQILNTEAFF. DNA of the CDR3: TGTGCCATCAGTGAAATGTTCCAGATCCTGAACACTGAAGCTTTCTTT.

This clonotype has at least ten counts. The chain has TRBV6-5 and TRBJ1-5; the D is unclear. The CDR3 contains 17 residues. CDR1 is MNHEY and CDR2 is SVGAGI in the germline V gene. V lost 2 bases and J 0 bases, leaving 14 bases between the germline ends. As DNA, the CDR3 is TGTGCCAGCAGTTACGGTAACAGTGGGTATAGCAATCAGCCCCAGCATTTT. The encoded protein is CASSYGNSGYSNQPQHF.

In this sample, this clonotype turned up a few times. The rearrangement links TRBV5-4 to TRBJ2-7; 11 bases agree with TRBD2. The CDR3 covers 14 residues. Germline CDR1 SGHNT, CDR2 YYREEE (reference sequence). V was clipped by 1 base and J by 5 bases; unmatched bases: 2. CDR3 in DNA: TGTGCCAGCAGCTTGACTAGCGGGAGTGACGAGCAGTACTTC. Its protein is CASSLTSGSDEQYF.